This T cell receptor (beta chain) was retrieved from a study of cytomegalovirus exposure and HLA in healthy donors. Across the study: Earlier, 100 million or so unique TCR beta sequences were recovered from about 200 million T cells by an analysis. Whole-study results and caveats: Other equally common chains were less clonally expanded than HLA-associated TCR beta chains, a later analysis showed.

PCR used 60 Vbeta primers and 13 Jbeta primers. Libraries were prepared by immunoSEQ multiplex PCR; TCRdb keeps only in-frame clonotypes and omits some of them. Of approximately 95,000 clones listed, 81% are singletons. For this clone: Its cognate antigen is unknown.

Sequenced: PBMCs. The clonotype originates from a woman in her sixties or seventies in good health and CMV-seropositive.

The CDR3 DNA follows: TGTGCCAGCAGCTTCGTAACCGGGGAGCTGTTTTTT. It codes for CASSFVTGELFF. V and J are TRBV5-6 and TRBJ2-2, with D unresolved. CDR1 SGHDT and CDR2 YYEEEE come from the germline V gene. The CDR3 spans 12 residues. Trimming left V 2 bases short and J 5 bases short, with 4 bases between.